This TCR beta chain stems from a study of Graves' ophthalmopathy and Graves' hyperthyroidism. Points from the study as a whole: Blood also carried most expanded thyroid clonotypes exceeding 0.001 frequency. A classifier, a 13-signature model, separated ophthalmopathy from stable hyperthyroidism with about 87% sensitivity and about 82% specificity. In predicting ophthalmopathy progression, the model reached 70.59% sensitivity and 72% to 85% specificity.

Amplification targeted the TCR beta CDR3 regions, with RNA transcripts as the source material. Second-round multiplex PCR came after a first-round RT-PCR that employed HTBI primers. TCRdb processed the multiplex PCR reads anew with MiXCR; each CDR3 protein has one entry. The data show about 1.2 million distinct CDR3 sequences, about 35% seen once. In the case of this clonotype: Its target is unknown. A much more abundant neighbour one base away suggests this may be a read error.

CDR1 is ENHRY, CDR2 SYGVKD, per germline. This CDR3 has 16 amino acids. The TCR sequence derives from an adult man with Graves' hyperthyroidism. The specimen sequenced was peripheral blood or thyroid tissue (not recorded which). V and J are TRBV10-3 and TRBJ2-7, with D perhaps matching TRBD1 (6 bases). The CDR3 nucleotides are TGTGCCAGCAGTGAGTTTTTCGAGACAGGCTCCTACGAGCAGTACTTC. Amino acids: CASSEFFETGSYEQYF.